Listed below are T cell receptor beta chains from one sample, sequenced in a study of cytomegalovirus exposure and HLA in healthy donors. Data came from immunoSEQ multiplex PCR; TCRdb stores just in-frame clones and leaves some out. This sample has roughly 60,000 clones; about 91% occur once, and the top ten carry over 1%. Material for sequencing was PBMCs. These receptors were obtained from a woman younger than 30 in good health and CMV-seronegative. Each CDR3 is given with its conserved first and last residue. D genes are given only for firm matches. The size of a clone is reported for some rows only, either as once, few or many, or as a class for expanded clones.

TRBV6-5	NA	TRBJ1-4	NA	CASSYGPRGEKLFF	TGTGCCAGCAGTTACGGACCCAGGGGTGAAAAACTGTTTTTT
TRBV4-2	TRBD1	TRBJ1-4	NA	CASSRGGTEYEKLFF	TGTGCCAGCAGTCGAGGTGGGACAGAGTACGAAAAACTGTTTTTT
TRBV27	NA	TRBJ2-1	NA	CASSFTPYNEQFF	TGTGCCAGCAGTTTCACTCCCTACAATGAGCAGTTCTTC
TRBV5-6	NA	TRBJ1-6	NA	CASSFGRGSPLHF	TGTGCCAGCAGCTTTGGCAGGGGTTCACCCCTCCACTTT
TRBV28	NA	TRBJ2-5	NA	CASSLPRQVHPQYF	TGTGCCAGCAGTTTACCCAGACAGGTCCATCCCCAGTACTTC
TRBV4-1	NA	TRBJ1-3	NA	CASSQDRTAGNTIYF	TGCGCCAGCAGCCAAGATCGTACAGCCGGAAACACCATATATTTT
TRBV27	TRBD2	TRBJ2-1	NA	CASSSRGGGYNEQFF	TGTGCCAGCAGTTCCCGGGGGGGCGGATACAATGAGCAGTTCTTC
TRBV11-1	NA	TRBJ2-3	NA	CASSLVSRDTQYF	TGTGCCAGCAGCTTAGTTTCGCGGGACACGCAGTATTTT
TRBV7-6	NA	TRBJ2-1	NA	CASRGGLDNEQFF	TGTGCCAGCCGGGGAGGTCTCGACAATGAGCAGTTCTTC
TRBV11-3	NA	TRBJ2-1	NA	CASSQGLGTNNEQFF	TGTGCCAGCAGCCAGGGGCTAGGGACTAACAATGAGCAGTTCTTC
TRBV19	NA	TRBJ2-5	NA	CASSIDRDRTQYF	TGTGCCAGTAGTATCGACAGAGATAGGACCCAGTACTTC
TRBV5-1	NA	TRBJ2-1	few	CASSPGGYNNEQFF	TGCGCCAGCAGCCCGGGGGGCTATAACAATGAGCAGTTCTTC
TRBV19	NA	TRBJ1-1	once	CASSLNNRNTEAFF	TGTGCCAGTAGTCTCAACAACAGGAACACTGAAGCTTTCTTT
TRBV7-2	TRBD2	TRBJ2-7	NA	CASSSKRGYYEQYF	TGTGCCAGCAGCTCCAAGCGGGGGTACTACGAGCAGTACTTC
TRBV29-1	NA	TRBJ2-5	NA	CSVPGETQYF	TGCAGCGTCCCCGGGGAGACCCAGTACTTC
TRBV28	NA	TRBJ1-1	NA	CASSLGQTEAFF	TGTGCCAGCAGTTTGGGGCAGACTGAAGCTTTCTTT
TRBV6-1	TRBD2	TRBJ2-1	once	CALGGGMRNNEQFF	TGTGCCCTTGGGGGGGGGATGCGGAACAATGAGCAGTTCTTC
TRBV7-9	NA	TRBJ1-1	NA	CATCRYMNTEAFF	TGTGCCACATGCAGGTACATGAACACTGAAGCTTTCTTT
TRBV6-5	NA	TRBJ2-4	NA	CASSQTPFKNIQYF	TGTGCCAGCAGTCAGACTCCTTTCAAAAACATTCAGTACTTC
TRBV6-6	NA	TRBJ2-2	NA	CASRLSGELFF	TGTGCCAGCAGATTATCCGGGGAGCTGTTTTTT
TRBV6-5	TRBD2	TRBJ2-1	NA	CASSLGLAGYNEQFF	TGTGCCAGCAGTCTCGGACTAGCAGGGTACAATGAGCAGTTCTTC
TRBV5-5	TRBD1	TRBJ1-4	NA	CASSLRDRGGWDEKLFF	TGTGCCAGCAGCTTGAGGGACAGGGGAGGTTGGGATGAAAAACTGTTTTTT